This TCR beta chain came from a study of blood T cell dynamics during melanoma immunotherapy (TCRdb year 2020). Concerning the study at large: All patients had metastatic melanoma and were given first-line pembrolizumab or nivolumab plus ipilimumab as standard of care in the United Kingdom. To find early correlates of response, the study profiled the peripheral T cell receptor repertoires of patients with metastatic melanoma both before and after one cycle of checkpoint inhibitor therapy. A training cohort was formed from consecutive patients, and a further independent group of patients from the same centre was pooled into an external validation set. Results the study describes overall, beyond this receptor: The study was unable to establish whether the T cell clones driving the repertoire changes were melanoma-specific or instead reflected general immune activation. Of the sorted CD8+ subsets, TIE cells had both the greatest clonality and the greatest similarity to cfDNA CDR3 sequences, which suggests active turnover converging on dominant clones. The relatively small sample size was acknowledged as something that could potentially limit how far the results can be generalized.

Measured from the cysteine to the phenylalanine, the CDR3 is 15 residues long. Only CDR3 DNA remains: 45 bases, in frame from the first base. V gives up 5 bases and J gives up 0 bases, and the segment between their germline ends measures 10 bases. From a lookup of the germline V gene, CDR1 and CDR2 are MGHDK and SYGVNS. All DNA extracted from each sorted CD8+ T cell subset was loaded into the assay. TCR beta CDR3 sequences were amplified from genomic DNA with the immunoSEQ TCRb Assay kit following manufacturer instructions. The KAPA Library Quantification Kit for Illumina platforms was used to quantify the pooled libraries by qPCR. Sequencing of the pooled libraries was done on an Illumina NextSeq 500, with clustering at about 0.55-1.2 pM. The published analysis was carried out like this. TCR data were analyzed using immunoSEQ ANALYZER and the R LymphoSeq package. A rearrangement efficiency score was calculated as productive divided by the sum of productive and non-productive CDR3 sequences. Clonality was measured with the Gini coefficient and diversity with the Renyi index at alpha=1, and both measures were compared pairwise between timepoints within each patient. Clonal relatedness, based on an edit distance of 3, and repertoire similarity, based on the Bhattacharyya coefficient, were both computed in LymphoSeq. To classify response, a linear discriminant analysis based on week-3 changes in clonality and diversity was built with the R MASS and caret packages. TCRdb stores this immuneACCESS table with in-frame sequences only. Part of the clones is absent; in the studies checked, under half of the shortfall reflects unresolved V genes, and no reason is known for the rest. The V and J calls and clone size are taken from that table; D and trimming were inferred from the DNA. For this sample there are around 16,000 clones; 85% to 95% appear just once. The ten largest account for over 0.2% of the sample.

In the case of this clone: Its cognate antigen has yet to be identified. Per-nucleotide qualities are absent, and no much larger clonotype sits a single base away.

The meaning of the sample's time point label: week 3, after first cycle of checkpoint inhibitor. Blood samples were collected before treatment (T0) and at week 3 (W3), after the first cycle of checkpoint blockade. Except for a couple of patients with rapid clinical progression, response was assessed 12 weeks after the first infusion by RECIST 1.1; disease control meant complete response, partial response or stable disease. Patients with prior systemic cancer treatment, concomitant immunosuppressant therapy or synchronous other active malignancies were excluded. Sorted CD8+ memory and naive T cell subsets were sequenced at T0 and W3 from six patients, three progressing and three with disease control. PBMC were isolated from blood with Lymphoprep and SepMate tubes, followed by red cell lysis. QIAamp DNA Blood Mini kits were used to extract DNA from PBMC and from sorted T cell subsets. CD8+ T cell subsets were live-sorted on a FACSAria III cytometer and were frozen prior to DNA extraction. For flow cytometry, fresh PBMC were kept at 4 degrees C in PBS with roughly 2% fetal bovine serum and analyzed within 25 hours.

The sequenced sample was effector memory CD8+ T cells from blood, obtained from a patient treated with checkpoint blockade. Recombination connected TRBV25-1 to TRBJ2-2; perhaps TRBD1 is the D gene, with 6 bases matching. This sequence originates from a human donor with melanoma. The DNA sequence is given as TGTGCCAGCAGTCATAGGGGGACGAACACCGGGGAGCTGTTTTTT. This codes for CASSHRGTNTGELFF.